This T cell receptor beta chain derives from a study of T cell changes during pregnancy in multiple sclerosis. The assay was immunoSEQ multiplex PCR, and TCRdb's table has in-frame clones only and misses some. The sample includes fewer than 20,000 clones, roughly 84% of them seen just once. Sequences were derived from CD8+ T cells from peripheral blood mononuclear cells, sampled after pregnancy. The TCR comes from a female donor with multiple sclerosis, enrolled in a pregnancy study.

The chain's CDR3 is CASSWGESSYNEQFF. The CDR3 DNA follows: TGCGCCAGCAGCTGGGGGGAGAGCTCCTACAATGAGCAGTTCTTC. The V and J genes are TRBV5-1 and TRBJ2-1; TRBD2 is a possible D gene (6 bases). The germline V gene has CDR1 SGHRS and CDR2 YFSETQ. V shed 3 bases and J shed 0 bases, with 10 bases lying between them. This CDR3 region has 15 residues.